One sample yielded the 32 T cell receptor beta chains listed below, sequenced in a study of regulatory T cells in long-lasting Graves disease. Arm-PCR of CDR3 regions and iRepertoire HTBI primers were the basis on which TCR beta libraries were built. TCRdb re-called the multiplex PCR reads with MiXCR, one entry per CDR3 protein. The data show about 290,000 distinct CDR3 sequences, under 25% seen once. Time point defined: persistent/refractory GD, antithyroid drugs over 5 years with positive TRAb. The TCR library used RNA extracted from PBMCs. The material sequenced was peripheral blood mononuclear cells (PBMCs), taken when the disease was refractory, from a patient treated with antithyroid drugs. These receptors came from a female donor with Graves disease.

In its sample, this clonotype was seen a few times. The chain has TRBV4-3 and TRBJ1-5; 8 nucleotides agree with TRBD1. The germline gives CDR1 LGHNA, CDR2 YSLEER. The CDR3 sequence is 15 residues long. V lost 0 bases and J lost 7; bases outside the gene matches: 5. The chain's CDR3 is CASSQDRGQGQPQHF. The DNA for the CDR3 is TGCGCCAGCAGCCAAGATCGAGGACAGGGCCAGCCCCAGCATTTT.

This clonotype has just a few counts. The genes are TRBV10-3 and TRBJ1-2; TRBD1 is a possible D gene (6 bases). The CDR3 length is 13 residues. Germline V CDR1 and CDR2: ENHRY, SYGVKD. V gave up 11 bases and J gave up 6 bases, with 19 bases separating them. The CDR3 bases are TGTGCCGCCAACAGGGACCCTGATAATGGCTACACCTTC. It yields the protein CAANRDPDNGYTF.

This CDR3 is CASSLLGTGPGEQYF. In DNA, the CDR3 is TGTGCCAGCAGTTTATTAGGGACAGGACCTGGCGAGCAGTACTTC. This sequence joins TRBV27 and TRBJ2-7; 8 positions agree with TRBD1. The J segment lost 6 bases and the V segment lost 1 base, leaving 8 bases of the junction unmatched. Germline V CDR1 and CDR2: MNHEY, SMNVEV (reference sequence). This CDR3 has 15 amino acids.

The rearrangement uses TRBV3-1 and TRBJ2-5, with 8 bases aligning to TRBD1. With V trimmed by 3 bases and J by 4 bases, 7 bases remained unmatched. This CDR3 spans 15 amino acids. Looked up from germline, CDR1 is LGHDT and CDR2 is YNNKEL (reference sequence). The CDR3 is CASSHGTGGGETQYF. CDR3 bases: TGTGCCAGCAGCCATGGGACAGGTGGTGGAGAGACCCAGTACTTC.

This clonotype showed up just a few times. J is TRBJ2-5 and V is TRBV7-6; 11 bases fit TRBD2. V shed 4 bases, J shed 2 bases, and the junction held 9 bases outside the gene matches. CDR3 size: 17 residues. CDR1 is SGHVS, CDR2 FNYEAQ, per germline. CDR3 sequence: CASSSGLAGPGQETQYF. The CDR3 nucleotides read TGTGCCAGCAGCTCAGGACTAGCGGGCCCTGGGCAAGAGACCCAGTACTTC.

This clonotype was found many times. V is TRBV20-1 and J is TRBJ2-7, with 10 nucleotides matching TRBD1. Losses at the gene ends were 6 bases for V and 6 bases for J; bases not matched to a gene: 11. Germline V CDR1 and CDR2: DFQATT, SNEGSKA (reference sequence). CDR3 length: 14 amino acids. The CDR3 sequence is CSAETGQGSFEQYF. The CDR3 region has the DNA TGCAGTGCGGAAACGGGACAGGGGTCGTTCGAGCAGTACTTC.

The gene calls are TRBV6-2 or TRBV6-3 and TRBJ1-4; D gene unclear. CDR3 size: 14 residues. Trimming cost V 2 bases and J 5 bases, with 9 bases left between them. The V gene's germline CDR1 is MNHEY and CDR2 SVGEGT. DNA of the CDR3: TGTGCCAGCAGTTACGAGGCGGTGAATGAAAAACTGTTTTTT. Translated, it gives CASSYEAVNEKLFF.

CDR3: CASSCDSQETQYF. The CDR3 DNA sequence: TGTGCCAGCAGTTGTGACAGCCAAGAGACCCAGTACTTC. The gene calls are TRBV27 and TRBJ2-5, with D possibly TRBD1 on 5 matching bases. The CDR3 extends over 13 amino acids. Germline lookup yields CDR1 MNHEY and CDR2 SMNVEV (reference sequence). Trimming shortened V by 4 bases and J by 1 base, and 7 bases separated the two germline ends.

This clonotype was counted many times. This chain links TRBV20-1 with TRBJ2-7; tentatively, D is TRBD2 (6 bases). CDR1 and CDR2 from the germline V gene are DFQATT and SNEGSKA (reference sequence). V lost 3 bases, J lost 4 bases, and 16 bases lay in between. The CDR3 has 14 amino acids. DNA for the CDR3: TGCAGTGCTAGCCGGGGGAGCGGTTCTTACGAGCAGTACTTC. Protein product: CSASRGSGSYEQYF.

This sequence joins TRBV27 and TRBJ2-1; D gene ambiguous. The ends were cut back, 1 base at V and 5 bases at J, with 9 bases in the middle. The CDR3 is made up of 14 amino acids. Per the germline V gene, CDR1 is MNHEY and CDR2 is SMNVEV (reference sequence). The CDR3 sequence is CASSLFGEDNEQFF. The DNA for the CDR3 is TGTGCCAGCAGTTTATTCGGAGAGGACAATGAGCAGTTCTTC.

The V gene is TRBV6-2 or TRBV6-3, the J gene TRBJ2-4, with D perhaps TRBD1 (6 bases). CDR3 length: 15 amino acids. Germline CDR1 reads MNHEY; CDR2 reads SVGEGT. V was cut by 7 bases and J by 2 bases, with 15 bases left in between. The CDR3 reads CASNPTGWSKNIQYF. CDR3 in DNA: TGTGCCAGCAACCCCACAGGGTGGTCCAAAAACATTCAGTACTTC.

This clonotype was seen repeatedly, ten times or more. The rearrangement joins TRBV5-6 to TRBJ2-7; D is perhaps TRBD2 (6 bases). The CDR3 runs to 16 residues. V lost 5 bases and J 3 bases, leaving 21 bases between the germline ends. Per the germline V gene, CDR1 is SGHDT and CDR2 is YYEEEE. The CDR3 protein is CASRPIQKTGGYEQYF. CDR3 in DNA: TGTGCCAGCAGACCGATACAAAAAACCGGGGGCTACGAGCAGTACTTC.

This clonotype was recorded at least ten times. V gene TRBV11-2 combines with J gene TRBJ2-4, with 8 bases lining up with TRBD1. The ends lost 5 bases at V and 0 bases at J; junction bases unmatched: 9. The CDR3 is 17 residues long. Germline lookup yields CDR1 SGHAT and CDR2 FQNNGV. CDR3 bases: TGTGCCAGCAGCCCGAGGACAGGGACCCTAGCCAAAAACATTCAGTACTTC. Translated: CASSPRTGTLAKNIQYF. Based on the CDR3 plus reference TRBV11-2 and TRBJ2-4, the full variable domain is EAGVAQSPRYKIIEKRQSVAFWCNPISGHATLYWYQQILGQGPKLLIQFQNNGVVDDSQLPKDRFSAERLKGVDSTLKIQPAKLEDSAVYLCASSPRTGTLAKNIQYFGAGTRLSVL.

The chain's CDR3 is CAWSRGNTGELFF. CDR3 nucleotide sequence: TGTGCCTGGAGCAGAGGGAACACCGGGGAGCTGTTTTTT. The chain has TRBV30 and TRBJ2-2; D is unresolved. V lost 3 bases to trimming and J lost 1 base, with 6 bases between them. The CDR3 runs 13 residues. Germline values: CDR1 GTSNPN, CDR2 SVGIG (reference sequence). Complete variable domain (other parts from reference TRBV30 and TRBJ2-2): SQTIHQWPATLVQPVGSPLSLECTVEGTSNPNLYWYRQAAGRGLQLLFYSVGIGQISSEVPQNLSASRPQDRQFILSSKKLLLSDSGFYLCAWSRGNTGELFFGEGSRLTVL.

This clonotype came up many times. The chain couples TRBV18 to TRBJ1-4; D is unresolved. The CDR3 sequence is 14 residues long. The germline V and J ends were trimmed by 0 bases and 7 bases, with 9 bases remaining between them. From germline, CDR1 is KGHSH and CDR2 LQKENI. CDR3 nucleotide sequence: TGTGCCAGCTCACCACCCCCGGACGGTGAAAAACTGTTTTTT. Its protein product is CASSPPPDGEKLFF.

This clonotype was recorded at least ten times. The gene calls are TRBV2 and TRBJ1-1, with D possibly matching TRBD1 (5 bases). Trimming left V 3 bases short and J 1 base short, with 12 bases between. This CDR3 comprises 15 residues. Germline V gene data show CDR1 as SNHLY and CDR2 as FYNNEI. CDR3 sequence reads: CASSDSPGRNTEAFF. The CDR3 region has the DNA TGTGCCAGCAGTGATTCCCCGGGACGGAACACTGAAGCTTTCTTT.

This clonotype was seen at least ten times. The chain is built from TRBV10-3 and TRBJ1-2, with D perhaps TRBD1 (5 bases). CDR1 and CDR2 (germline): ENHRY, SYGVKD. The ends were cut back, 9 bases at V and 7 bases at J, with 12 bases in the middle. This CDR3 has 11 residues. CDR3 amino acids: CAIGTSPGYTF. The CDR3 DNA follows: TGTGCCATTGGGACCTCGCCTGGCTACACCTTC.

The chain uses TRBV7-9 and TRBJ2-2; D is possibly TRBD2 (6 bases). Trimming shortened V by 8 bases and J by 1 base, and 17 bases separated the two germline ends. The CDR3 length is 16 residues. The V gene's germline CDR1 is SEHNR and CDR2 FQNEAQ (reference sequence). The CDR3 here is CASANLGLVNTGELFF. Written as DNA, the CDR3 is TGTGCCAGCGCCAACCTGGGACTCGTGAACACCGGGGAGCTGTTTTTT.

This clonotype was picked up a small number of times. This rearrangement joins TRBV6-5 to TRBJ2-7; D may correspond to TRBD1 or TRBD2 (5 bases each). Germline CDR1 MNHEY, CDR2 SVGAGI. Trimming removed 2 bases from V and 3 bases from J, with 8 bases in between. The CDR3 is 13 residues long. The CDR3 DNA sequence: TGTGCCAGCAGTTACGAGGGGAACTACGAGCAGTACTTC. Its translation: CASSYEGNYEQYF.

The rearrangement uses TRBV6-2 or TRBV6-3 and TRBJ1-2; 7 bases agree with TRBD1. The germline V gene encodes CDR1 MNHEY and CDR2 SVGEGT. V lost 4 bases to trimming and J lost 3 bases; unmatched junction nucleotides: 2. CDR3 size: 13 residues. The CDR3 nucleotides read TGTGCCAGCAGTTCAGGACAGGACTATGGCTACACCTTC. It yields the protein CASSSGQDYGYTF.

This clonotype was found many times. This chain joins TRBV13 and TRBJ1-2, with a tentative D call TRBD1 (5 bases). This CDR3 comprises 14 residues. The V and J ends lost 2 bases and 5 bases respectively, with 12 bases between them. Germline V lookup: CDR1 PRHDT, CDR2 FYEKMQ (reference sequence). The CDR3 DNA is TGTGCCAGCAGCTTATCCAGGCAGGGATATGGCTACACCTTC. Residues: CASSLSRQGYGYTF.

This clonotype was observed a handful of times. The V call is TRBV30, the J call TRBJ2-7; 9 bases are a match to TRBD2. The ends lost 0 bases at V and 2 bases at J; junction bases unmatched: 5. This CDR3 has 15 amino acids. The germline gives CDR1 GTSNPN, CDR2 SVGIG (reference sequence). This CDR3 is CAWSVPGGRAYEQYF. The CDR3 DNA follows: TGTGCCTGGAGTGTACCGGGCGGGAGGGCCTACGAGCAGTACTTC. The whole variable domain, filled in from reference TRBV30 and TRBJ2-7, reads SQTIHQWPATLVQPVGSPLSLECTVEGTSNPNLYWYRQAAGRGLQLLFYSVGIGQISSEVPQNLSASRPQDRQFILSSKKLLLSDSGFYLCAWSVPGGRAYEQYFGPGTRLTVT.

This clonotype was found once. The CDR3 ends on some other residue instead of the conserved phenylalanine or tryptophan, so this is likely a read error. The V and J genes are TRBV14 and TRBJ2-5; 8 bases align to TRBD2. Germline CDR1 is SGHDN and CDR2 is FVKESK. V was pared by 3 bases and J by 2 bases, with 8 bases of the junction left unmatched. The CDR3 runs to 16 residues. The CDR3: CASSQGLAGPQETQYY. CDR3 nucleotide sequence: TGTGCCAGCAGCCAGGGATTAGCGGGACCGCAAGAGACCCAGTACTAC.

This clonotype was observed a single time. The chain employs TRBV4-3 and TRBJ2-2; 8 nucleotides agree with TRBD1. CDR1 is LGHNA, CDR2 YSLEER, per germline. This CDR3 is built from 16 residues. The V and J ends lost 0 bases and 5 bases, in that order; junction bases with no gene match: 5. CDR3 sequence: CASSQDRGTGTGELFF. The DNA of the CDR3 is TGCGCCAGCAGCCAAGATAGGGGGACAGGTACCGGGGAGCTGTTTTTT.

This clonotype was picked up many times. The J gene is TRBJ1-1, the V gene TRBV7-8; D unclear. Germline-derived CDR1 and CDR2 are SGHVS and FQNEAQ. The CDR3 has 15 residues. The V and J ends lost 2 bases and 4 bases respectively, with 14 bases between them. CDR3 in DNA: TGTGCCAGCAGCTTACGACGGTTAGTCTCCACTGAAGCTTTCTTT. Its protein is CASSLRRLVSTEAFF.

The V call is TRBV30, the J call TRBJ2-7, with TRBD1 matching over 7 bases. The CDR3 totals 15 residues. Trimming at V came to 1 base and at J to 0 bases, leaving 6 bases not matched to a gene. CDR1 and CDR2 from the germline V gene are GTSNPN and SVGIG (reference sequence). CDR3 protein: CAWSAGGTISYEQYF. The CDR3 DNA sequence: TGTGCCTGGAGTGCAGGGGGAACTATCTCCTACGAGCAGTACTTC.

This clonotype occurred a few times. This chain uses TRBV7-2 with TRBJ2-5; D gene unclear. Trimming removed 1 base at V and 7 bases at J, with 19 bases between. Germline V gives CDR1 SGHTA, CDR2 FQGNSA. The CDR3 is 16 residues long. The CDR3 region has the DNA TGTGCCAGCAGCTTAGGTAGCTCATCACGCACCGGGACCCAGTACTTC. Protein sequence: CASSLGSSSRTGTQYF.

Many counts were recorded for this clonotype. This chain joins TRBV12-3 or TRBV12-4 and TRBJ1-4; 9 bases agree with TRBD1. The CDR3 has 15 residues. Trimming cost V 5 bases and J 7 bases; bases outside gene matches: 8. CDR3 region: CASSETGTGTEKLFF. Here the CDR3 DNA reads TGTGCCAGCAGTGAGACCGGGACAGGGACTGAAAAACTGTTTTTT.

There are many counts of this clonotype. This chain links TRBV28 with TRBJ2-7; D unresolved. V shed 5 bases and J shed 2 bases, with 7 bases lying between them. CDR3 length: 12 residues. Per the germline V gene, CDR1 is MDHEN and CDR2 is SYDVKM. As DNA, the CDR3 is TGTGCCAGCAGTGTAGCACCCTACGAGCAGTACTTC. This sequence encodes CASSVAPYEQYF. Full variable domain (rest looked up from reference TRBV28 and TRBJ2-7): DVKVTQSSRYLVKRTGEKVFLECVQDMDHENMFWYRQDPGLGLRLIYFSYDVKMKEKGDIPEGYSVSREKKERFSLILESASTNQTSMYLCASSVAPYEQYFGPGTRLTVT.

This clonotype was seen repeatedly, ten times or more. The CDR3 sequence is CAWSQGASPLHF. CDR3 bases: TGTGCCTGGAGTCAGGGGGCTTCACCCCTCCACTTT. The gene calls are TRBV30 and TRBJ1-6, with 8 bases lining up with TRBD1. The J segment lost 9 bases and the V segment lost 2 bases, leaving 0 bases of the junction unmatched. Per the germline V gene, CDR1 is GTSNPN and CDR2 is SVGIG (reference sequence). There are 12 residues in the CDR3.

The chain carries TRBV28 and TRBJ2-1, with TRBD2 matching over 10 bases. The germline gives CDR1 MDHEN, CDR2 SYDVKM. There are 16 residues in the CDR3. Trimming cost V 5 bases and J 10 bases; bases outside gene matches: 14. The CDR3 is CASSVFLASGSHEQFF. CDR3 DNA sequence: TGTGCCAGCAGTGTTTTTCTGGCTAGCGGGAGTCACGAGCAGTTCTTC.

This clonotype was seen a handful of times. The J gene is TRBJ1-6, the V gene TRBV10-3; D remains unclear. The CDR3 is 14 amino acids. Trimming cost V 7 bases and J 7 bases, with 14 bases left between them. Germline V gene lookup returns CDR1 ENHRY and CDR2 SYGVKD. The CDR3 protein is CAINPDGRNSPLHF. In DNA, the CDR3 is TGTGCCATCAACCCGGACGGACGAAATTCACCCCTCCACTTT.